The next 15 T cell receptor beta chains were all read from a single sample in a study of radiation and T cells in renal cell carcinoma. The data were produced by immunoSEQ multiplex PCR, yet TCRdb's version contains in-frame clones alone and is incomplete. The sample consists of 100,000 to 150,000 clones, approximately 85% of them appearing once. This sample's time point: blood 2 weeks post-SBRT. Treatment specified: 15 Gy SBRT to primary tumor, nephrectomy 4 weeks later. Here the sequenced sample was blood, taken from a patient whose treatment included radiotherapy and nephrectomy. The source of these receptors is a man aged 50 to 59 with renal cell carcinoma.

This sequence joins TRBV7-2 and TRBJ1-1; D gene uncertain. The CDR3 has 14 residues. Per germline, CDR1 SGHTA and CDR2 FQGNSA. The germline V and J ends were trimmed by 2 bases and 4 bases, with 11 bases remaining between them. For the CDR3, the DNA is TGTGCCAGCAGCTTATACGTCTCTGGCACTGAAGCTTTCTTT. It yields the protein CASSLYVSGTEAFF.

The rearrangement links TRBV19 to TRBJ1-1; no clear D gene. The V gene's germline CDR1 is LNHDA and CDR2 SQIVND (reference sequence). There are 13 residues in the CDR3. The ends were cut back, 4 bases at V and 2 bases at J, with 8 bases in the middle. In nucleotides, the CDR3 is TGTGCCAGTAGTAATCAGGTAAACACTGAAGCTTTCTTT. The encoded protein is CASSNQVNTEAFF. The full variable domain, in which reference TRBV19 and TRBJ1-1 provide the parts outside the CDR3, is DGGITQSPKYLFRKEGQNVTLSCEQNLNHDAMYWYRQDPGQGLRLIYYSQIVNDFQKGDIAEGYSVSREKKESFPLTVTSAQKNPTAFYLCASSNQVNTEAFFGQGTRLTVV.

This chain links TRBV9 with TRBJ2-7, with D possibly being TRBD1 (6 bases). V gave up 0 bases and J gave up 0 bases, with 13 bases separating them. The CDR3 runs to 16 residues. Germline assignment: CDR1 SGDLS and CDR2 YYNGEE. CDR3 amino acids: CASSVAGTPSSYEQYF. In nucleotides, the CDR3 is TGTGCCAGCAGCGTAGCTGGGACACCGAGCTCCTACGAGCAGTACTTC. The variable domain in full, completed from reference TRBV9 and TRBJ2-7, reads DSGVTQTPKHLITATGQRVTLRCSPRSGDLSVYWYQQSLDQGLQFLIQYYNGEERAKGNILERFSAQQFPDLHSELNLSSLELGDSALYFCASSVAGTPSSYEQYFGPGTRLTVT.

The chain combines TRBV6-6 with TRBJ1-2; weak D call: TRBD1 (5 bases). Per the germline V gene, CDR1 is MNHNY and CDR2 is SVGAGI (reference sequence). Trimming cost V 5 bases and J 6 bases, with 16 bases left between them. The CDR3 extends over 14 amino acids. The CDR3, as DNA: TGTGCCAGCAGTCACCAGGGCTTCGCGGATGGCTACACCTTC. This encodes CASSHQGFADGYTF.

The chain has TRBV30 and TRBJ2-7; D may match TRBD1 or TRBD2 (5 bases each). This CDR3 is built from 13 residues. The V gene's germline CDR1 is GTSNPN and CDR2 SVGIG (reference sequence). Trimming took off 0 bases at V and 3 bases at J, with 9 bases between the two ends. CDR3 DNA: TGTGCCTGGAGTGTGGGGGTGGACTACGAGCAGTACTTC. Translated, it gives CAWSVGVDYEQYF.

This clone was recorded once. The V call is TRBV4-1, the J call TRBJ1-5; no firm D call. Per germline, CDR1 MGHRA and CDR2 YSYEKL. The length of the CDR3 is 15 residues. V dropped 3 bases and J dropped 4 bases, with 13 bases sitting between them. This CDR3 reads CASSQPEGRNQPQHF. CDR3 nucleotides: TGCGCCAGCAGCCAGCCCGAAGGGAGGAATCAGCCCCAGCATTTT.

This clone was detected ten times or more. V usage is TRBV7-9 and J usage is TRBJ2-1; D ambiguous. V was shortened by 1 base and J by 10 bases, with 8 bases between the two germline ends. The CDR3 covers 12 residues. Germline values: CDR1 SEHNR, CDR2 FQNEAQ (reference sequence). CDR3: CASSLEGWEQFF. The CDR3 nucleotides are TGTGCCAGCAGCTTAGAAGGTTGGGAGCAGTTCTTC.

The CDR3 coding sequence is TGTGCCAGCTCACTACAGGGATCTGGGGCCAACGTCCTGACTTTC. Translating it yields CASSLQGSGANVLTF. The chain combines TRBV18 with TRBJ2-6; D possibly corresponds to TRBD1 (6 bases). CDR1 and CDR2 (germline): KGHSH, LQKENI. Trimming removed 4 bases at V and 1 base at J, with 8 bases between. This CDR3 spans 15 amino acids.

The chain carries TRBV14 and TRBJ2-1; 11 bases line up with TRBD2. Unmatched junction bases numbered 5, after V lost 3 bases and J lost 4 bases. Germline V gene lookup returns CDR1 SGHDN and CDR2 FVKESK. The CDR3 totals 16 residues. CDR3 nucleotide sequence: TGTGCCAGCAGCCAGAGTAGCGGGAGGGTATACAATGAGCAGTTCTTC. Translated, it gives CASSQSSGRVYNEQFF.

The table lists this clone with a few counts. The chain carries TRBV7-9 and TRBJ2-2, with D perhaps TRBD1 (5 bases). V shed 2 bases and J shed 8 bases, with 18 bases lying between them. Germline lookup yields CDR1 SEHNR and CDR2 FQNEAQ (reference sequence). The CDR3 has 16 residues. The CDR3 region has the DNA TGTGCCAGCAGCTTAAGAGACCTAAGGCAGGGTGGGGAGCTGTTTTTT. Residues: CASSLRDLRQGGELFF.

This clone is a singleton in its sample. CDR3 sequence reads: CASSAQGENADTQYF. In nucleotides, the CDR3 is TGTGCCAGCAGTGCACAGGGGGAGAACGCAGATACGCAGTATTTT. The J gene is TRBJ2-3, the V gene TRBV2, with 8 bases matching TRBD1. Germline loops: CDR1 SNHLY, CDR2 FYNNEI. V trimming: 4 bases; J trimming: 4 bases; junction bases outside the gene matches: 7. The CDR3 is 15 amino acids.

The rearrangement links TRBV2 to TRBJ2-7, with D tentatively TRBD1 (6 bases). Trimming took off 4 bases at V and 2 bases at J, with 9 bases between the two ends. This CDR3 region has 13 residues. Germline CDR1 and CDR2: SNHLY and FYNNEI. The CDR3 region is CASSGPGAYEQYF. The CDR3 coding sequence is TGTGCCAGCAGTGGACCAGGGGCCTACGAGCAGTACTTC.

The rearrangement links TRBV11-2 to TRBJ2-7, with 8 positions matching TRBD2. After removal of 2 bases from V and 2 bases from J, the junction contained 2 bases not matched to a gene. Looked up from germline, CDR1 is SGHAT and CDR2 is FQNNGV. The CDR3 is 14 residues long. The CDR3 sequence: CASSLREGPYEQYF. The CDR3, as DNA: TGTGCCAGCAGCTTACGGGAGGGCCCCTACGAGCAGTACTTC.

The chain couples TRBV5-4 to TRBJ1-4; 7 nucleotides line up with TRBD1. Trimming took 7 bases from V and 1 from J; bases not matched to a gene: 13. Germline V gene lookup returns CDR1 SGHNT and CDR2 YYREEE (reference sequence). The CDR3 sequence is 17 residues long. The CDR3 DNA sequence: TGTGCCAGCGGGGTCAGGGGGGCGATGGGAACTAATGAAAAACTGTTTTTT. It is translated as CASGVRGAMGTNEKLFF.

J is TRBJ2-3 and V is TRBV14, with D tentatively TRBD2 (6 bases). Per germline, CDR1 SGHDN and CDR2 FVKESK. Trimming took 3 bases from V and 6 from J, leaving 16 bases between them. The CDR3 loop spans 15 amino acids. The CDR3, as DNA: TGTGCCAGCAGCCAGAGGCGGGGAGTTAGGGATACGCAGTATTTT. It translates to CASSQRRGVRDTQYF. The whole variable domain, filled in from reference TRBV14 and TRBJ2-3, reads EAGVTQFPSHSVIEKGQTVTLRCDPISGHDNLYWYRRVMGKEIKFLLHFVKESKQDESGMPNNRFLAERTGGTYSTLKVQPAELEDSGVYFCASSQRRGVRDTQYFGPGTRLTVL.